Each of the 30 T cell receptor beta chains below was sequenced from the same sample in a study of cytomegalovirus exposure and HLA in healthy donors. PCR employed 60 Vbeta and 13 Jbeta primers. Clones were sequenced by immunoSEQ multiplex PCR, and TCRdb holds only the in-frame ones, with some missing. In the table there are under 200,000 clones, roughly 80% of which are singletons. Specimen: PBMCs. Every receptor here comes from a boy younger than 10 in good health and CMV-seronegative.

The chain combines TRBV18 with TRBJ1-1; a possible D gene is TRBD1 (5 bases). Germline V lookup: CDR1 KGHSH, CDR2 LQKENI. The CDR3 covers 15 residues. The V gene lost 2 bases and the J gene lost 2 bases, with 12 bases spanning the gap. DNA of the CDR3: TGTGCCAGCTCACCAATCCCGGGGGTTAACACTGAAGCTTTCTTT. Its translation: CASSPIPGVNTEAFF.

The chain uses TRBV28 and TRBJ1-1; D uncertain. Between the trimmed V and J ends, which lost 2 bases and 5 bases, there was a span of 12 bases. This CDR3 is built from 14 residues. Germline V gene sequence: CDR1 MDHEN, CDR2 SYDVKM. This chain's CDR3 is CASSLTPLRTEAFF. The CDR3 region has the DNA TGTGCCAGCAGTTTAACGCCCTTGCGTACTGAAGCTTTCTTT.

CDR3 region: CASSASGNGEQYF. The CDR3, as DNA: TGTGCCAGCAGTGCCTCAGGAAATGGAGAGCAGTACTTC. The chain links TRBV6-1 to TRBJ2-7; D gene ambiguous. V lost 4 bases, J lost 7 bases, and 14 bases lay in between. CDR1 is MNHNS, CDR2 SASEGT, per germline. The CDR3 contains 13 residues.

This clone was seen a few times. The V call is TRBV7-6, the J call TRBJ2-1, with 8 positions matching TRBD2. CDR1 is SGHVS and CDR2 is FNYEAQ in the germline V gene. The V segment lost 7 bases and the J segment 0 bases; nucleotides outside the gene matches: 8. The CDR3 consists of 16 residues. The CDR3 DNA sequence: TGTGCCAGCAACCCTGGGAGCGGGAGCTCCTACAATGAGCAGTTCTTC. It translates to CASNPGSGSSYNEQFF.

This clone appeared a few times. The V call is TRBV2, the J call TRBJ1-5; D uncertain. The length of the CDR3 is 13 residues. The V gene lost 5 bases and the J gene lost 0 bases, with 5 bases spanning the gap. CDR1 and CDR2 from the germline V gene are SNHLY and FYNNEI. CDR3 nucleotide sequence: TGTGCCAGCAGTACGGTTAGCAATCAGCCCCAGCATTTT. Amino acids: CASSTVSNQPQHF.

The CDR3 reads CASSRRGTEAFF. The DNA for the CDR3 is TGCGCCAGCAGTCGGCGGGGAACTGAAGCTTTCTTT. This rearrangement joins TRBV10-2 to TRBJ1-1; the D is unclear. This CDR3 region has 12 residues. V was cut by 5 bases and J by 5 bases, with 9 bases left in between. Germline CDR1 is WSHSY and CDR2 is SAAADI.

This clone was seen more than once but under ten times. The rearrangement links TRBV10-1 to TRBJ2-2; 9 bases are a match to TRBD1. The V segment lost 3 bases and the J segment 5 bases; nucleotides outside the gene matches: 1. Looked up from germline, CDR1 is WNHNN and CDR2 is SYGVQD (reference sequence). This CDR3 comprises 14 residues. The CDR3 is CASSDGQGTGELFF. The CDR3 nucleotides read TGCGCCAGCAGTGACGGACAGGGGACCGGGGAGCTGTTTTTT.

V and J are TRBV18 and TRBJ1-5; D is uncertain. This CDR3 spans 13 amino acids. Germline V gene lookup returns CDR1 KGHSH and CDR2 LQKENI. Trimming cost V 2 bases and J 9 bases, with 11 bases left between them. CDR3 region: CASSPERAGPQHF. CDR3 nucleotides: TGTGCCAGCTCACCAGAACGAGCCGGGCCCCAGCATTTT.

The rearrangement links TRBV18 to TRBJ2-7; TRBD2 matches 13 bases. This CDR3 has 16 residues. The germline V gene encodes CDR1 KGHSH and CDR2 LQKENI. Unmatched junction bases numbered 6, after V lost 3 bases and J lost 4 bases. The CDR3 DNA follows: TGTGCCAGCTCACCCGAGGGACTAGCGGGACCTTACGAGCAGTACTTC. Translation gives CASSPEGLAGPYEQYF.

This clone was observed a single time. The V and J genes are TRBV30 and TRBJ2-7; D uncertain. Germline V CDR1 and CDR2: GTSNPN, SVGIG (reference sequence). The CDR3 loop spans 11 amino acids. V was pared by 3 bases and J by 1 base, with 4 bases between. In nucleotides, the CDR3 is TGTGCCTGGAGCCCATCCTACGAGCAGTACTTC. Translated, it gives CAWSPSYEQYF.

The V and J genes are TRBV2 and TRBJ2-5, with TRBD2 identical over 10 bases. The J call may be in error: the DNA end matches TRBJ2-7 better. The CDR3 has 15 residues. The germline CDR1 and CDR2 sequences are SNHLY and FYNNEI. This CDR3 reads CASSDSGRAGYEQYF. The CDR3 DNA reads as TGTGCCAGCAGTGACAGCGGGAGGGCTGGCTACGAGCAGTACTTC.

The chain employs TRBV27 and TRBJ1-5, with a tentative D call TRBD1 (5 bases). The V end was cut by 5 bases, the J end by 9 bases, with 14 bases between. This CDR3 comprises 13 residues. Germline lookup yields CDR1 MNHEY and CDR2 SMNVEV (reference sequence). CDR3 amino acids: CASSHTYRGPQHF. The CDR3 nucleotides read TGTGCCAGCAGTCACACCTATAGGGGGCCCCAGCATTTT.

The chain recombines TRBV5-1 with TRBJ1-2, with 8 bases aligning to TRBD1. Germline V gene sequence: CDR1 SGHRS, CDR2 YFSETQ. V lost 0 bases to trimming and J lost 8 bases; unmatched junction nucleotides: 6. This CDR3 has 14 amino acids. The CDR3 coding sequence is TGCGCCAGCAGCTTGGCGCAGGGGGCGTTCGGCTACACCTTC. Protein product: CASSLAQGAFGYTF.

The chain is built from TRBV15 and TRBJ2-5; TRBD1 matches at 11 bases. The ends lost 3 bases at V and 7 bases at J; junction bases unmatched: 4. Germline CDR1 LNHNV, CDR2 YYDKDF (reference sequence). The CDR3 contains 14 residues. The CDR3 nucleotides read TGTGCCACCAGCAGGGACAGGGGGCGGGTGACCCAGTACTTC. Protein: CATSRDRGRVTQYF.

The chain joins TRBV4-1 to TRBJ2-5; the match to TRBD2 covers 7 bases. After removal of 1 base from V and 0 bases from J, the junction contained 8 bases not matched to a gene. The length of the CDR3 is 17 residues. The germline V gene encodes CDR1 MGHRA and CDR2 YSYEKL. CDR3 sequence reads: CASSQGSSGMYQETQYF. The CDR3, as DNA: TGCGCCAGCAGCCAAGGATCCAGCGGGATGTACCAAGAGACCCAGTACTTC.

The genes are TRBV28 and TRBJ2-3; 8 nucleotides agree with TRBD2. Per the germline V gene, CDR1 is MDHEN and CDR2 is SYDVKM. The CDR3 runs to 15 residues. With V trimmed by 4 bases and J by 2 bases, 5 bases remained unmatched. DNA of the CDR3: TGTGCCAGCAGTTCCCCGGGAGGGAACACAGATACGCAGTATTTT. It yields the protein CASSSPGGNTDTQYF.

The V and J genes are TRBV25-1 and TRBJ2-7; 12 nucleotides align to TRBD1. The trim removed 7 bases at V and 6 bases at J, leaving 10 bases unmatched. The germline gives CDR1 MGHDK, CDR2 SYGVNS. The CDR3 extends over 15 amino acids. CDR3 DNA sequence: TGTGCCAGCACCACTTGGGGGACAGGGGGCGGCGAGCAGTACTTC. It encodes CASTTWGTGGGEQYF.

V usage is TRBV19 and J usage is TRBJ1-4; the D gene is possibly TRBD1 (5 bases). V was clipped by 6 bases and J by 7 bases, with 9 bases between them. Germline CDR1 and CDR2: LNHDA and SQIVND (reference sequence). The CDR3 loop spans 12 amino acids. The CDR3 spells CASRGLIEKLFF. The DNA for the CDR3 is TGTGCCAGTAGGGGGCTGATTGAAAAACTGTTTTTT.

As DNA, the CDR3 is TGTGCCAGCAGCTCGGGGACTAGCGGGAGGGTAAGATTGGCTGAGCAGTTCTTC. It encodes CASSSGTSGRVRLAEQFF. This chain links TRBV5-4 with TRBJ2-1; 16 bases align to TRBD2. Trimming cost V 3 bases and J 9 bases; bases outside gene matches: 12. From germline, CDR1 is SGHNT and CDR2 YYREEE (reference sequence). The CDR3 is made up of 18 amino acids.

The chain has TRBV28 and TRBJ2-1; 8 nucleotides agree with TRBD2. The length of the CDR3 is 17 residues. After removal of 5 bases from V and 7 bases from J, the junction contained 16 bases not matched to a gene. CDR1 MDHEN and CDR2 SYDVKM come from the germline V gene. Here the CDR3 reads CASSPPLGAGGQNEQFF. The CDR3 bases are TGTGCCAGCAGTCCCCCCCTGGGGGCGGGAGGTCAGAATGAGCAGTTCTTC.

The chain combines TRBV30 with TRBJ2-1; 13 bases align to TRBD2. The V segment lost 0 bases and the J segment 7 bases; nucleotides outside the gene matches: 9. Germline CDR1 is GTSNPN and CDR2 is SVGIG (reference sequence). The CDR3 has 17 amino acids. CDR3 in amino acids: CAWSVLGLAGPGNEQFF. The CDR3 DNA follows: TGTGCCTGGAGTGTACTGGGACTAGCGGGACCGGGTAATGAGCAGTTCTTC.

V gene TRBV4-2 combines with J gene TRBJ1-1; 7 bases map to TRBD1. The CDR3 length is 17 residues. CDR1 LGHNA and CDR2 YNFKEQ come from the germline V gene. V shed 3 bases, J shed 1 base, and the junction held 11 bases outside the gene matches. CDR3 coding DNA: TGTGCCAGCAGCCAGACGGTCTCGAACAGGGGGAACACTGAAGCTTTCTTT. It specifies CASSQTVSNRGNTEAFF.

The chain employs TRBV19 and TRBJ2-5; 9 bases are shared with TRBD2. With V trimmed by 5 bases and J by 2 bases, 9 bases remained unmatched. The CDR3 extends over 16 amino acids. Germline CDR1 reads LNHDA; CDR2 reads SQIVND (reference sequence). The chain's CDR3 is CASSPQRTSAQETQYF. The CDR3 coding sequence is TGTGCCAGTAGTCCCCAAAGGACTAGCGCGCAAGAGACCCAGTACTTC.

The V and J genes are TRBV11-2 and TRBJ2-7; tentatively, D is TRBD1 (5 bases). V was shortened by 5 bases and J by 2 bases, with 19 bases between the two germline ends. This CDR3 has 16 amino acids. Germline V lookup: CDR1 SGHAT, CDR2 FQNNGV. Written as DNA, the CDR3 is TGTGCCAGCAGCGGGCGCTACAGGACCCTCGCCTACGAGCAGTACTTC. This translates into CASSGRYRTLAYEQYF. Full variable domain (missing parts from reference TRBV11-2 and TRBJ2-7): EAGVAQSPRYKIIEKRQSVAFWCNPISGHATLYWYQQILGQGPKLLIQFQNNGVVDDSQLPKDRFSAERLKGVDSTLKIQPAKLEDSAVYLCASSGRYRTLAYEQYFGPGTRLTVT.

This chain links TRBV20-1 with TRBJ1-4, with D perhaps TRBD1 (5 bases). Germline V lookup: CDR1 DFQATT, CDR2 SNEGSKA (reference sequence). This CDR3 comprises 11 residues. Trimming pared 7 bases from V and 10 bases from J, leaving 13 bases between. The CDR3 is CSGDFGGKLFF. The CDR3 DNA reads TGCAGTGGGGACTTCGGCGGAAAACTGTTTTTT.

The V gene is TRBV15, the J gene TRBJ1-2; 7 nucleotides line up with TRBD1. V dropped 4 bases and J dropped 7; count of bases not matched to a gene: 9. The germline V gene has CDR1 LNHNV and CDR2 YYDKDF (reference sequence). The CDR3 contains 14 residues. The CDR3 spells CATSTTGDAAGYTF. DNA of the CDR3: TGTGCCACCAGCACTACAGGGGACGCCGCTGGCTACACCTTC.

This clone was seen only once. The CDR3 loop is CASSQVNSGSPEQYF. CDR3 nucleotides: TGCGCCAGCAGCCAAGTGAACAGCGGGAGCCCCGAGCAGTACTTC. The chain is built from TRBV4-1 and TRBJ2-5; 8 nucleotides align to TRBD2. The J call may be mistaken, given a closer DNA end match to TRBJ2-7. The CDR3 has 15 amino acids. Germline V gene sequence: CDR1 MGHRA, CDR2 YSYEKL.

The V gene is TRBV4-1, the J gene TRBJ2-3; 10 bases fit TRBD2. Per germline, CDR1 MGHRA and CDR2 YSYEKL. The CDR3 extends over 16 amino acids. V was clipped by 3 bases and J by 6 bases; unmatched bases: 9. The CDR3 here is CASSHPPSGRSDTQYF. In DNA form, the CDR3 reads TGCGCCAGCAGCCATCCCCCTAGCGGGAGATCGGATACGCAGTATTTT.

In regard to this clone: At one of its ends the junction is not consistent with the germline gene, which may arise from a read error. The chain links TRBV12-5 to TRBJ1-4; TRBD1 is a possible D gene (6 bases). Germline V CDR1 and CDR2: LGHNT, FRNRAP. CDR3 size: 16 residues. CDR3 region: CASGLRGGTTNEKLFF. CDR3 nucleotides: TGTGCTAGTGGTTTAAGGGGGGGGACAACAAATGAAAAACTGTTTTTT.

V is TRBV2 and J is TRBJ2-7, with 7 nucleotides matching TRBD1. Germline lookup yields CDR1 SNHLY and CDR2 FYNNEI. The CDR3 is made up of 16 amino acids. J lost 1 base, V lost 2 bases, and 8 bases had no gene match. The CDR3 DNA reads TGTGCCAGCAGTGAACGTAGGACAGGAAGATCCTACGAGCAGTACTTC. Translated: CASSERRTGRSYEQYF.